A single sample gave rise to the 4 T cell receptor beta chains below, sequenced in a study of cytomegalovirus exposure and HLA in healthy donors (dated by TCRdb to 2017 to 2019). The library was obtained by the immunoSEQ multiplex PCR assay. For the multiplex PCR, a mixture combining 60 forward primers for TCR Vbeta segments and 13 reverse primers for TCR Jbeta segments was used. TCRdb took this table from immuneACCESS and kept in-frame rearrangements with V and J called. Such tables lack part of the clones; where checked against another copy, unresolved V genes explain under half of the gap, and the rest is unexplained. In all, the sample holds 75,000 to 100,000 clones, and roughly 74% of those were seen once. The ten most abundant clones make up 3% of the sample. Specimen: PBMCs. All receptors come from a female donor in good health and CMV-seropositive.

The V call is TRBV6-1, the J call TRBJ2-7; 8 bases align to TRBD2. Germline V gene sequence: CDR1 MNHNS, CDR2 SASEGT. The CDR3 covers 15 residues. The junction had 9 bases not matched to a gene; V was cut back by 1 base and J by 7 bases. The CDR3 nucleotides read TGTGCCAGCAGTGAAGAACAAGCGGGAGTCGGAGAGCAGTACTTC. This codes for CASSEEQAGVGEQYF.

J is TRBJ2-1 and V is TRBV11-3, with a weak D call TRBD1 (5 bases). CDR3 length: 14 residues. Germline assignment: CDR1 SGHNT and CDR2 YENEEA. The V end was cut by 3 bases, the J end by 5 bases, with 11 bases between. CDR3 sequence: CASSFGAINNEQFF. Here the CDR3 DNA reads TGTGCCAGCAGCTTTGGGGCAATCAACAATGAGCAGTTCTTC.

The chain recombines TRBV5-1 with TRBJ2-6; 7 nucleotides agree with TRBD2. V was pared by 6 bases and J by 0 bases, with 6 bases of the junction left unmatched. Germline V gene lookup returns CDR1 SGHRS and CDR2 YFSETQ. This CDR3 region has 16 residues. CDR3 bases: TGCGCCAGCAAAAGTAGCGGGTTCTCTGGGGCCAACGTCCTGACTTTC. The encoded protein is CASKSSGFSGANVLTF.

The chain employs TRBV7-9 and TRBJ1-2, with a possible D match to TRBD1 (5 bases). This CDR3 is built from 15 residues. Germline CDR1 and CDR2: SEHNR and FQNEAQ (reference sequence). V lost 2 bases to trimming and J lost 4 bases, with 14 bases between them. The CDR3 region is CASSLIGEGSYGYTF. The CDR3 DNA is TGTGCCAGCAGCTTAATCGGGGAGGGGAGCTATGGCTACACCTTC.